The next 12 T cell receptor beta chains were all read from a single sample in a study of blood T cell repertoires in COVID-19. Sequenced by immunoSEQ multiplex PCR; TCRdb stores in-frame clones only, minus some. The data hold under 250,000 clones, with around four fifths observed a single time. The sample comprised peripheral blood. These receptors all stem from a woman aged 60-70 years with active or convalescent COVID-19.

The rearrangement joins TRBV5-4 to TRBJ1-2, with a weak D call TRBD1 (5 bases). Trimming pared 4 bases from V and 4 bases from J, leaving 20 bases between. The CDR3 spans 16 residues. CDR1 SGHNT and CDR2 YYREEE come from the germline V gene (reference sequence). As DNA, the CDR3 is TGTGCCAGCAGCCGCCGCGACCAGGGTTATAGCTATGGCTACACCTTC. It codes for CASSRRDQGYSYGYTF.

The rearrangement uses TRBV4-2 and TRBJ2-3; 7 bases map to TRBD2. This CDR3 spans 17 amino acids. After removal of 5 bases from V and 2 bases from J, the junction contained 13 bases not matched to a gene. The germline CDR1 and CDR2 sequences are LGHNA and YNFKEQ. CDR3 residues: CASSSLVLAEFTDTQYF. As DNA, the CDR3 is TGTGCCAGCAGCTCATTAGTTCTAGCGGAGTTCACAGATACGCAGTATTTT.

This rearrangement joins TRBV7-8 to TRBJ2-7; the match to TRBD2 covers 7 bases. The CDR3 extends over 15 amino acids. J lost 4 bases, V lost 1 base, and 7 bases had no gene match. Germline V lookup: CDR1 SGHVS, CDR2 FQNEAQ. The CDR3 protein is CASSLGQAGQYEQYV. The CDR3 coding sequence is TGTGCCAGCAGCTTAGGTCAAGCGGGGCAATACGAGCAGTACGTC.

Comment on this clone: The sample holds other DNA sequences that translate to the same CDR3. The chain uses TRBV27 and TRBJ1-5; D may be TRBD1 (5 bases). The V end was cut by 6 bases, the J end by 0 bases, with 6 bases between. The CDR3 totals 13 residues. Germline V gene lookup returns CDR1 MNHEY and CDR2 SMNVEV (reference sequence). The CDR3 nucleotides read TGTGCCAGCAGCACAGGTAGCAATCAGCCCCAGCATTTT. Its translation is CASSTGSNQPQHF.

V is TRBV2 and J is TRBJ1-1, with 8 bases lining up with TRBD1. Trimming took 6 bases from V and 6 from J; bases not matched to a gene: 9. Per the germline V gene, CDR1 is SNHLY and CDR2 is FYNNEI. The CDR3 has 14 amino acids. DNA for the CDR3: TGTGCCAGCAGATATCGGACAGGGTGGGCTGAAGCTTTCTTT. As protein: CASRYRTGWAEAFF.

This chain connects TRBV5-5 to TRBJ2-2; D perhaps matches TRBD2 (5 bases). The germline gives CDR1 SGHKS, CDR2 YYEKEE (reference sequence). The CDR3 spans 14 residues. V gave up 4 bases and J gave up 4 bases, with 11 bases separating them. As DNA, the CDR3 is TGTGCCAGCAGCGATCGGACTGGCACCGGGGAGCTGTTTTTT. Translated, it gives CASSDRTGTGELFF.

This clone was seen a handful of times. The chain joins TRBV7-9 to TRBJ2-1; no clear D gene. This CDR3 region has 12 residues. Germline V lookup: CDR1 SEHNR, CDR2 FQNEAQ (reference sequence). With 5 bases removed from V and 15 bases from J, the gap between germline ends came to 17 bases. CDR3: CASSPFLGTGFF. The CDR3 DNA sequence: TGTGCCAGCAGCCCGTTTCTAGGAACCGGGTTCTTC.

The J gene is TRBJ2-2, the V gene TRBV5-1, with D maybe TRBD1 (5 bases). The CDR3 contains 16 residues. CDR1 is SGHRS, CDR2 YFSETQ, per germline. Trimming left V 0 bases short and J 0 bases short, with 9 bases between. For the CDR3, the DNA is TGCGCCAGCAGCTTGGGTGGACACCCGAACACCGGGGAGCTGTTTTTT. Protein sequence: CASSLGGHPNTGELFF. Full variable domain (outside the CDR3, taken from reference TRBV5-1 and TRBJ2-2): KAGVTQTPRYLIKTRGQQVTLSCSPISGHRSVSWYQQTPGQGLQFLFEYFSETQRNKGNFPGRFSGRQFSNSRSEMNVSTLELGDSALYLCASSLGGHPNTGELFFGEGSRLTVL.

There are many counts of this clone. The chain is built from TRBV3-1 (or the pseudogene TRBV3-2) and TRBJ2-5, with TRBD2 identical over 7 bases. The CDR3 consists of 14 residues. CDR1 and CDR2 (germline): LGHDT, YNNKEL (reference sequence). The ends lost 1 base at V and 5 bases at J; junction bases unmatched: 4. The CDR3 spells CASSQGLAHETQYF. The CDR3 DNA is TGTGCCAGCAGCCAAGGACTAGCCCATGAGACCCAGTACTTC.

The sample holds a few counts of this clone. The chain has TRBV11-2 and TRBJ2-3; D gene uncertain. The germline CDR1 and CDR2 sequences are SGHAT and FQNNGV. This CDR3 has 14 residues. V shed 5 bases and J shed 3 bases, with 12 bases lying between them. CDR3 loop: CASSAAARTDTQYF. CDR3 coding DNA: TGTGCCAGCAGCGCGGCAGCCCGTACAGATACGCAGTATTTT.

The gene calls are TRBV10-2 and TRBJ2-3; the D gene is possibly TRBD1 (5 bases). The germline CDR1 and CDR2 sequences are WSHSY and SAAADI. Trimming pared 8 bases from V and 6 bases from J, leaving 6 bases between. The CDR3 has 10 residues. CDR3 bases: TGCGCCAGCGGGGCGGATACGCAGTATTTT. It is translated as CASGADTQYF.

This clone appeared a single time. The V call is TRBV19, the J call TRBJ2-5, with a tentative D call TRBD1 (6 bases). V lost 4 bases to trimming and J lost 5 bases, with 17 bases between them. The CDR3 contains 15 residues. CDR1 and CDR2 from the germline V gene are LNHDA and SQIVND (reference sequence). The CDR3 sequence: CASSTSTGHGETQYF. Written as DNA, the CDR3 is TGTGCCAGTAGTACCTCAACAGGGCATGGGGAGACCCAGTACTTC.